These 30 T cell receptor beta chains came from one sample sequenced in a study of blood T cells in healthy people across ages. A second PCR of about 7 to 12 cycles used a sample-barcoded 5' primer and a J-beta primer mix. MiXCR, run by TCRdb on the 5' RACE reads, gives a single entry per CDR3 protein. There are over a million distinct CDR3 sequences in the sample; approximately 38% occur only once, and roughly 8.2% lies in the top ten. The sequencing input was blood. The source is a woman younger than 35 in good health.

This clonotype was recorded a few times. This chain links TRBV7-2 with TRBJ2-7; D is ambiguous. Germline V gives CDR1 SGHTA, CDR2 FQGNSA. There are 15 residues in the CDR3. V was cut by 5 bases and J by 0 bases, with 14 bases left in between. This CDR3 reads CASSPLMGNSYEQYF. CDR3 nucleotides: TGTGCCAGCAGCCCGCTTATGGGCAACTCCTACGAGCAGTACTTC.

CDR3 sequence (DNA): TGTGCCAGCAGCTTAGCCCCTGGACAACTCCAAGAGACCCAGTACTTC. The encoded protein is CASSLAPGQLQETQYF. The chain has TRBV7-2 and TRBJ2-5, with D possibly being TRBD1 (5 bases). The CDR3 length is 16 residues. Germline V gene sequence: CDR1 SGHTA, CDR2 FQGNSA. V lost 0 bases and J 1 base, leaving 12 bases between the germline ends.

This clonotype was detected a few times. The V gene is TRBV25-1, the J gene TRBJ2-5; 11 bases line up with TRBD2. CDR3 size: 15 residues. Germline V gene data show CDR1 as MGHDK and CDR2 as SYGVNS. V trimming: 2 bases; J trimming: 8 bases; junction bases outside the gene matches: 7. CDR3 amino acids: CASSEAGLAVGTQYF. CDR3 sequence (DNA): TGTGCCAGCAGTGAAGCGGGACTAGCGGTAGGCACCCAGTACTTC.

This chain connects TRBV27 to TRBJ2-1; D might be TRBD2 (5 bases). V lost 3 bases to trimming and J lost 2 bases, with 11 bases between them. This CDR3 region has 15 residues. Germline CDR1 and CDR2: MNHEY and SMNVEV (reference sequence). The DNA of the CDR3 is TGTGCCAGCAGTTTCGGGATAACGACCTACAATGAGCAGTTCTTC. Protein product: CASSFGITTYNEQFF.

This sequence joins TRBV12-3 or TRBV12-4 and TRBJ2-3; 11 bases line up with TRBD2. The CDR3 extends over 16 amino acids. V lost 3 bases and J lost 2; bases outside the gene matches: 4. Here the CDR3 reads CASSFPSGGTTDTQYF. The CDR3 region has the DNA TGTGCCAGCAGTTTCCCTAGCGGGGGGACCACAGATACGCAGTATTTT.

The rearrangement joins TRBV4-1 to TRBJ2-7, with TRBD2 identical over 8 bases. This CDR3 spans 15 amino acids. J lost 6 bases, V lost 3 bases, and 10 bases had no gene match. Germline V gene sequence: CDR1 MGHRA, CDR2 YSYEKL. The CDR3, as DNA: TGCGCCAGCAGCCAGGTAGCGGGACGGTCGTTCGAGCAGTACTTC. It yields the protein CASSQVAGRSFEQYF.

V is TRBV7-2 and J is TRBJ2-5; tentatively, D is TRBD2 (5 bases). The germline V and J ends were trimmed by 2 bases and 5 bases, with 9 bases remaining between them. This CDR3 spans 13 amino acids. Germline CDR1 reads SGHTA; CDR2 reads FQGNSA. The CDR3 reads CASSLNGVETQYF. The CDR3 coding sequence is TGTGCCAGCAGCTTAAACGGGGTCGAGACCCAGTACTTC.

The V gene is TRBV5-1, the J gene TRBJ2-1, with 12 bases identical to TRBD2. The length of the CDR3 is 16 residues. Trimming at V came to 4 bases and at J to 2 bases, leaving 4 bases not matched to a gene. CDR1 SGHRS and CDR2 YFSETQ come from the germline V gene. The CDR3 is CASSASSGGAYNEQFF. In DNA, the CDR3 is TGCGCCAGCAGCGCTTCTAGCGGGGGGGCCTACAATGAGCAGTTCTTC.

J is TRBJ2-5 and V is TRBV20-1, with D perhaps matching TRBD1 (5 bases). The CDR3 loop spans 13 amino acids. Per germline, CDR1 DFQATT and CDR2 SNEGSKA (reference sequence). Trimming took off 6 bases at V and 2 bases at J, with 13 bases between the two ends. CDR3 in amino acids: CSAYRGGQETQYF. The DNA of the CDR3 is TGCAGTGCCTATAGGGGCGGACAAGAGACCCAGTACTTC.

The chain joins TRBV6-5 to TRBJ2-3; 10 nucleotides line up with TRBD2. Germline V CDR1 and CDR2: MNHEY, SVGAGI. This CDR3 has 19 residues. V gave up 3 bases and J gave up 3 bases; unmatched junction bases: 15. The CDR3 loop reads CASSYVSSGGEGWTDTQYF. DNA for the CDR3: TGTGCCAGCAGTTATGTTTCCAGCGGGGGGGAGGGGTGGACAGATACGCAGTATTTT.

With regard to this clonotype: The final CDR3 position lacks the conserved phenylalanine or tryptophan, pointing to a likely read error. CDR3 DNA sequence: TGTGCCAGCAGCCGCAGGGTCAATGAGCAGTTCTTA. This encodes CASSRRVNEQFL. The chain has TRBV7-6 and TRBJ2-1; a possible D gene is TRBD1 (5 bases). The CDR3 is 12 amino acids. V was pared by 5 bases and J by 6 bases, with 8 bases between. Germline assignment: CDR1 SGHVS and CDR2 FNYEAQ.

This clonotype was counted a few times. V and J are TRBV11-3 and TRBJ2-1; 7 bases are shared with TRBD1. The trim removed 5 bases at V and 7 bases at J, leaving 8 bases unmatched. The CDR3 is 14 residues long. Germline V lookup: CDR1 SGHNT, CDR2 YENEEA. The CDR3 loop reads CASSGTEPANEQFF. The CDR3 DNA is TGTGCCAGCAGCGGGACAGAGCCTGCGAATGAGCAGTTCTTC.

The sample holds a few counts of this clonotype. V and J are TRBV4-1 and TRBJ2-5; tentatively, D is TRBD1 (6 bases). This CDR3 is 12 amino acids long. V was cut by 3 bases and J by 11 bases, with 13 bases left in between. Germline loops: CDR1 MGHRA, CDR2 YSYEKL. CDR3 protein: CASSHPGVEQYF. CDR3 in DNA: TGCGCCAGCAGCCACCCAGGGGTGGAGCAGTACTTC.

The J gene is TRBJ2-7, the V gene TRBV14; TRBD2 is a possible D gene (5 bases). The germline V gene has CDR1 SGHDN and CDR2 FVKESK. V lost 4 bases and J lost 3, with 13 bases in between. This CDR3 spans 14 amino acids. The DNA of the CDR3 is TGTGCCAGCAGCCGTGAGGGATTCCTCTACGAGCAGTACTTC. Encoded protein: CASSREGFLYEQYF.

The chain employs TRBV7-2 and TRBJ2-7; 16 bases line up with TRBD2. The germline CDR1 and CDR2 sequences are SGHTA and FQGNSA. This CDR3 comprises 16 residues. The J segment lost 2 bases and the V segment lost 5 bases, leaving 3 bases of the junction unmatched. CDR3 DNA: TGTGCCAGCAGCGACGGGACTAGCGGGAGGGCCTACGAGCAGTACTTC. Translated: CASSDGTSGRAYEQYF.

This clonotype has more than one count but fewer than ten. The chain links TRBV14 to TRBJ1-2; the D is unclear. V lost 1 base and J 4 bases, leaving 16 bases between the germline ends. This CDR3 spans 16 amino acids. Germline assignment: CDR1 SGHDN and CDR2 FVKESK. DNA for the CDR3: TGTGCCAGCAGCCAAGTCCCCTGGATGGGATCCTATGGCTACACCTTC. Its protein is CASSQVPWMGSYGYTF.

This clonotype was observed a handful of times. This rearrangement joins TRBV12-5 to TRBJ2-1; TRBD2 matches at 7 bases. The CDR3 covers 14 residues. V shed 4 bases and J 3 bases; nucleotides not matched to a gene: 3. Germline lookup yields CDR1 LGHNT and CDR2 FRNRAP. DNA of the CDR3: TGTGCTAGTGGTTGGGGAGGGGTCTACAATGAGCAGTTCTTC. Translated: CASGWGGVYNEQFF.

This clonotype was counted only a few times. The chain has TRBV20-1 and TRBJ2-3; possibly TRBD2 for D (5 bases). V lost 5 bases, J lost 7 bases, and 16 bases lay in between. Germline CDR1 DFQATT, CDR2 SNEGSKA (reference sequence). The CDR3 has 13 residues. Written as DNA, the CDR3 is TGCAGTGCTTATACCGAGTGGGAGTATACGCAGTATTTT. Translation: CSAYTEWEYTQYF.

This chain links TRBV12-3 or TRBV12-4 with TRBJ2-3; 14 nucleotides align to TRBD2. J gave up 6 bases and V 6 bases, and 5 bases lay outside the gene matches. The CDR3 has 15 amino acids. The CDR3 sequence is CASRSGLAGADTQYF. CDR3 coding DNA: TGTGCCAGCAGATCGGGACTAGCGGGAGCCGATACGCAGTATTTT.

This clonotype appeared a few times. The chain joins TRBV5-1 to TRBJ2-3; possibly TRBD1 or TRBD2 for D (5 bases each). Germline lookup yields CDR1 SGHRS and CDR2 YFSETQ. The CDR3 extends over 16 amino acids. The germline V and J ends were trimmed by 3 bases and 5 bases, with 19 bases remaining between them. The CDR3: CASSSAVGTRVDTQYF. For the CDR3, the DNA is TGCGCCAGCAGCTCGGCGGTGGGGACCCGGGTAGATACGCAGTATTTT.

The V and J genes are TRBV6-1 and TRBJ1-5; 11 bases match TRBD1. CDR3 size: 13 residues. V lost 9 bases to trimming and J lost 7 bases; unmatched junction nucleotides: 5. Germline V gene data show CDR1 as MNHNS and CDR2 as SASEGT. Written as DNA, the CDR3 is TGTGCCAGTAACCGGGACAGGGGGCAGCCCCAGCATTTT. Its protein is CASNRDRGQPQHF.

The gene calls are TRBV30 and TRBJ2-3; D ambiguous. The V end lost 4 bases, the J end lost 6 bases, and 11 bases lay between the germline ends. Germline-derived CDR1 and CDR2 are GTSNPN and SVGIG (reference sequence). The CDR3 runs to 12 residues. The CDR3 region is CAWTTFGDTQYF. The CDR3 bases are TGTGCCTGGACCACCTTCGGGGATACGCAGTATTTT.

The rearrangement uses TRBV21-1 and TRBJ1-1; the table's D call TRBD1 went unverified against the DNA. TRBV21-1 is marked as a pseudogene. CDR3 size: 12 residues. CDR3 protein: CASRRARTEAFF. The CDR3 nucleotides are TGTGCCAGCAGGAGGGCGCGCACTGAAGCTTTCTTT.

The chain joins TRBV4-1 to TRBJ2-2, with D hard to call. Germline CDR1 reads MGHRA; CDR2 reads YSYEKL. Trimming left V 8 bases short and J 5 bases short, with 21 bases between. The length of the CDR3 is 16 residues. CDR3 bases: TGCGCCAGCGGTCACCCCACGAAAGCCGCTACCGGGGAGCTGTTTTTT. This codes for CASGHPTKAATGELFF.

V gene TRBV5-5 combines with J gene TRBJ2-5; TRBD2 matches at 13 bases. Germline CDR1 SGHKS, CDR2 YYEKEE (reference sequence). The CDR3 consists of 14 residues. Unmatched junction bases numbered 1, after V lost 0 bases and J lost 8 bases. The CDR3 reads CASSLGTSGSTQYF. The CDR3 region has the DNA TGTGCCAGCAGCTTGGGGACTAGCGGGAGTACCCAGTACTTC. The full variable domain, rest sourced from reference TRBV5-5 and TRBJ2-5, is DAGVTQSPTHLIKTRGQQVTLRCSPISGHKSVSWYQQVLGQGPQFIFQYYEKEERGRGNFPDRFSARQFPNYSSELNVNALLLGDSALYLCASSLGTSGSTQYFGPGTRLLVL.

V usage is TRBV9 and J usage is TRBJ2-1; D may be TRBD2 (6 bases). The length of the CDR3 is 15 residues. Trimming left V 3 bases short and J 0 bases short, with 10 bases between. Germline V gives CDR1 SGDLS, CDR2 YYNGEE. The CDR3 DNA is TGTGCCAGCAGCGGTAGCGGTCCCTCCTACAATGAGCAGTTCTTC. Translated: CASSGSGPSYNEQFF.

This chain uses TRBV29-1 with TRBJ2-2; the D gene is possibly TRBD2 (5 bases). Germline V lookup: CDR1 SQVTM, CDR2 ANQGSEA. This CDR3 is 12 amino acids long. Trimming shortened V by 7 bases and J by 7 bases, and 13 bases separated the two germline ends. The CDR3 reads CSARGTFGELFF. CDR3 bases: TGCAGCGCCCGGGGTACATTCGGGGAGCTGTTTTTT.

The chain has TRBV6-9 and TRBJ2-2; no clear D. The germline V gene encodes CDR1 MNHGY and CDR2 SVAAGI. V dropped 0 bases and J dropped 6 bases, with 8 bases sitting between them. The CDR3 is 14 amino acids. The CDR3 nucleotides read TGTGCCAGCAGTTATTCGACATTACCCGGGGAGCTGTTTTTT. Its translation is CASSYSTLPGELFF.

This clonotype was observed a handful of times. CDR3: CASSPDRTNTEAFF. The CDR3 bases are TGTGCCAGCAGCCCAGACAGGACGAACACTGAAGCTTTCTTT. The chain combines TRBV12-3 or TRBV12-4 with TRBJ1-1, with D possibly TRBD1 on 6 matching bases. The germline V and J ends were trimmed by 6 bases and 1 base, with 12 bases remaining between them. The CDR3 consists of 14 residues.

This chain's CDR3 is CASSEDSNGGKLFF. The CDR3 DNA follows: TGTGCCAGCAGCGAAGACTCCAATGGGGGAAAACTGTTTTTT. The gene calls are TRBV7-9 and TRBJ1-4; a possible D gene is TRBD1 (5 bases). The CDR3 runs to 14 residues. Trimming stripped 5 bases from V and 10 bases from J, with 17 bases between. Per the germline V gene, CDR1 is SEHNR and CDR2 is FQNEAQ (reference sequence).